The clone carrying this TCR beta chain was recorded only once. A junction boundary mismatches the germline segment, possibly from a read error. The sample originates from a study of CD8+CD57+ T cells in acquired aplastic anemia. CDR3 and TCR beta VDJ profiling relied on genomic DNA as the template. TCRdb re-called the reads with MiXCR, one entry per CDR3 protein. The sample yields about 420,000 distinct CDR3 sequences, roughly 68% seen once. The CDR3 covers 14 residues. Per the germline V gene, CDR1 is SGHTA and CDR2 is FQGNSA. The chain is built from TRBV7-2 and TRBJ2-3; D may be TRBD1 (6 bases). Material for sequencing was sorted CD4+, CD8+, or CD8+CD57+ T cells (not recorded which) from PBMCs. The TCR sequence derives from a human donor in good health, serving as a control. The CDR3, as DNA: TGTGCCAGCAGTCATCTGACGGCCGGGGACACTGAAGCTTTT. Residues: CASSHLTAGDTEAF.